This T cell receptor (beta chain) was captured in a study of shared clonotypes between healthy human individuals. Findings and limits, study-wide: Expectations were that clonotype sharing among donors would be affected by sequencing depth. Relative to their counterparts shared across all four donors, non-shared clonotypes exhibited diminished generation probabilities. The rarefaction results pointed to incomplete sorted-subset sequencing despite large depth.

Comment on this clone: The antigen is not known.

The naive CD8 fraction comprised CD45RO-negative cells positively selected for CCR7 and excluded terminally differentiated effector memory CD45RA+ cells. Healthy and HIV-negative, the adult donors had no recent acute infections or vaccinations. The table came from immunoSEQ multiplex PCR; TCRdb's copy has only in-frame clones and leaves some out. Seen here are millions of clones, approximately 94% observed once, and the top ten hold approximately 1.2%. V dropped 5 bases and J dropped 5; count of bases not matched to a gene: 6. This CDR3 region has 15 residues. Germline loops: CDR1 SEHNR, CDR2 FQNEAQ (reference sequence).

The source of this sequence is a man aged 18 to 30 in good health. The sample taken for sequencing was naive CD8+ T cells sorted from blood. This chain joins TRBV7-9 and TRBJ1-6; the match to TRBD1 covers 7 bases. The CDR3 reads CASSQETGHNSPLHF. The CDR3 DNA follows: TGTGCCAGCAGCCAAGAGACAGGGCATAATTCACCCCTCCACTTT.